The T cell receptor (beta chain) described here comes from a study of beta chain features in type 1 diabetes (dated by TCRdb to 2016 to 2019). In terms of the full investigation: Patients and healthy donors did not differ in mean age, gender distribution, total cell number or subset yield. A total of 100 million to 110 million sorted cells were examined across all samples, and a strong correlation was observed between cell number per subset and RNA yield. In the study, TCRB repertoires of sorted circulating CD4+ T cell subsets from recently diagnosed type 1 diabetes patients were compared with those of matched healthy donors. Regulatory and stem cell-like memory subsets were obtained from only 8 patients and roughly eight healthy donors, while naive and central memory subsets were obtained from all 28 donors. Broader findings and caveats from the paper: Shorter templates might be favored by PCR, yet because patient and control samples were amplified and corrected together, any such skew would affect both groups equally. Sequencing cDNA rather than genomic DNA could over-represent highly expressing activated cells, although activation and CD3 levels did not differ between groups. A moderate but significant shortening of TCRB CDR3 length was observed in type 1 diabetes patients in all four CD4+ subsets. Patients with type 1 diabetes made fewer insertions and deleted more nucleotides at VDJ recombination sites, implying thymic rearrangement abnormalities. Only small numbers of individuals were included in the HLA sub-analyses, which left unresolved whether HLA type had any influence on TCRB rearrangement. Naive, central memory and regulatory TCRB repertoires appeared to be more similar among patients than among healthy donors.

V loses 5 bases of germline sequence and J loses 7 bases, and the interval between the two ends is 12 bases. CDR1 and CDR2 (MNHNY, SVGAGI) derive from the germline V gene (reference sequence). There are 14 amino acids in the CDR3, from cysteine to phenylalanine inclusive. This entry keeps only the CDR3 DNA: 42 bases, framed from base 1. Notes on this clone: What antigen it recognizes has not been identified. No quality values exist for individual bases; no much larger clone is one base distant.

Each donor gave one peripheral blood draw, averaging approximately 110 mL, which was collected into heparinised tubes. Using a panel that included CD45RO, CCR7, CD25, CD127, CD95 and CD27, naive, central memory, regulatory and stem cell-like memory CD4+ T cells were sorted on a BD FACSAria II. Purity was above 95% for every sorted population. PBMCs were isolated right away by Lymphoprep density gradient centrifugation and were stained directly, without culture. So that batch effects would be minimized, each experiment stained and sorted samples in pairs, pairing one healthy donor with one patient. The entire amount of isolated RNA was reverse transcribed using the High Capacity cDNA Reverse Transcription Kit, so the sequenced TCRB transcripts were expressed ones. Naive, central memory and regulatory T cell samples underwent deep immunoSEQ sequencing, averaging about 3.57 million total reads per sample. Sorted cells were lysed in RLT buffer and RNA was extracted with DNase-treated RNeasy Micro or Mini kits, depending on cell number. Each cell subset was processed on its own to prevent cross-contamination, while patient and healthy donor samples were processed together. The immunoSEQ multiplex PCR was used to amplify TCRB sequences from cDNA, generating 87-bp fragments that spanned the CDR3 region. Sequencing of the amplicons was done on the Illumina HiSeq platform. The authors' pipeline ran thus. Synthetic template baselines were used to correct PCR bias computationally, reads within Hamming distance 2 were collapsed together, and singletons that could not be merged were discarded. Reads were aligned to IMGT to assign V, D and J genes, CDR3 length, and insertions or deletions at six rearrangement sites. Within each subset, clonotype counts were normalized to the number of sorted cells before true diversity and Gini coefficients were calculated with the tcR R package. The overlap coefficient, calculated on TCRB nucleotide sequences, was used to quantify repertoire sharing. As a proxy for the pre-selection repertoire, out-of-frame TCRB sequences from naive cells were analyzed. As stored in TCRdb, this immuneACCESS dataset retains in-frame rearrangements with V and J assigned. A fraction of the clones does not appear; measured against another copy, unresolved V genes explain less than half of the discrepancy, and the remainder lacks a known reason. V and J calls and clone size are copied from that table; D and trimming were computed from the DNA. In this sample the table shows 350,000 to 450,000 clones, approximately 15% of which occur a single time. The top ten clones comprise around 0.039% of the sample.

The sequence links TRBV6-6 to TRBJ1-6; TRBD1 could be the D gene, as 5 bases match. The TCR originated in a man aged 30 to 39 in good health. Source material: naive CD4+ T cells from blood. Per the publication, the cell subset or site label means: true naive CD4+ T cells. The CDR3 has the sequence CASSPTVGNSPLHF. The nucleotides read TGTGCCAGCAGTCCGACAGTAGGAAATTCACCCCTCCACTTT.